This T cell receptor (beta chain) was obtained from a study of long-term antiretroviral therapy in people with HIV. The V end lost 7 bases, the J end lost 6 bases, and 16 bases lay between the germline ends. The CDR3 runs to 13 residues. CDR1 and CDR2 (germline): SNHLY, FYNNEI. With respect to this clone: What it binds is not known.

Overall study results and limits: Blood dates from the mid-2000s to the late 2010s, possibly under older ART regimens. The range of CDR3 lengths in HIV repertoires proved narrower than that found in controls.

Per individual, the PBMC samples numbered at least one pre-ART and at least two post-ART. Roughly 0.95-11 million cryopreserved PBMC were held in samples before DNA extraction. They ran version v3.0 of the immunoSEQ assay at survey level. The assay was immunoSEQ multiplex PCR, and TCRdb's table has in-frame clones only and misses some. The profile shows some 23,000 clones, under 85% of them singletons. This clonotype originated in a woman in her 40s with HIV. The chain uses TRBV2 and TRBJ2-7; a possible D gene is TRBD1 (5 bases). The input for sequencing was unsorted PBMCs, taken 1.1 years before starting antiretroviral therapy. Here the CDR3 DNA reads TGTGCCAGCAACCCCCGTTTAGGGGTCGAGCAGTACTTC. Translating gives CASNPRLGVEQYF.